The source of this T cell receptor (beta chain) is a study of T cells after yellow fever vaccination. TCRdb passed the 5' RACE reads through MiXCR, listing each CDR3 protein once. In the table there are approximately 550,000 distinct CDR3 sequences, roughly 14% of which are singletons. Trimming took 4 bases from V and 0 from J, leaving 10 bases between them. This CDR3 has 15 amino acids. The germline gives CDR1 SGHTA, CDR2 FQGNSA. The table lists this clonotype with a few counts. This TCR derives from a young man who received the YFV17D yellow fever vaccine. The chain combines TRBV7-2 with TRBJ2-1, with a tentative D call TRBD2 (6 bases). Sequencing was performed on PBMCs, taken on the day of the yellow fever booster vaccination. This CDR3 reads CASSSSRGSYNEQFF. CDR3 sequence (DNA): TGTGCCAGCAGCTCTTCGCGGGGCTCCTACAATGAGCAGTTCTTC.